This T cell receptor (beta chain) was sequenced in a study of cytomegalovirus exposure and HLA in healthy donors. Study context: Earlier work reported 100 million to 130 million unique TCR beta sequences from 150 million to 200 million T cells. Study results and limitations: As a later analysis showed, a missense DCLRE1C variant was linked to trimming of TCR beta V- and J-genes. One cluster of highly shared sequence variants probably arose as a sequencing artifact.

As for this clone: Antigen unknown.

Primers included in the PCR were 60 Vbeta and 13 Jbeta primers. Original methodology: Some 10 million of the about 80 million unique TCR beta chains counted in a later analysis were shared. Repertoires were generated with immunoSEQ multiplex PCR, while TCRdb's copy carries only in-frame clones and drops some. That table furnishes V, J and clone size, whereas the DNA furnished D and trimming. The profile shows 200,000 or so clones, roughly 80% of them singletons. This clonotype was obtained from a man aged 25-40 years in good health and CMV-seronegative. Sequencing was done on a sample of PBMCs.

This chain's CDR3 is CASSLVGQGYEQYF. DNA of the CDR3: TGTGCCAGCAGCTTGGTGGGACAGGGCTACGAGCAGTACTTC. V and J are TRBV5-5 and TRBJ2-7; TRBD1 agrees at 9 bases. Per germline, CDR1 SGHKS and CDR2 YYEKEE (reference sequence). The V gene end was trimmed by 0 bases and the J gene end by 3 bases; junction bases not matched to a gene: 1. The CDR3 is 14 amino acids.